Detailed here is one TCR beta chain. The germline V gene encodes CDR1 MNHEY and CDR2 SMNVEV (reference sequence). The CDR3 runs 14 residues. V dropped 4 bases and J dropped 3 bases, with 13 bases sitting between them. The sample comes from a study of blood T cell repertoires in COVID-19. Across the whole study: Donors in the United States, Italy and Spain gave samples during acute or convalescent COVID-19. Sample material is recorded as cDNA or gDNA derived from T cells, B-cell-depleted T cells, or PBMCs.

Measured with immunoSEQ multiplex PCR; TCRdb has only the in-frame clones, and not every one. The sample contains some 200,000 clones, about nine tenths of which appear only once. This receptor was obtained from a man aged 80 or over with acute or convalescent COVID-19. The chain employs TRBV27 and TRBJ2-7, with D possibly TRBD1 on 5 matching bases. What was sequenced was peripheral blood. The CDR3 region has the DNA TGTGCCAGCAGTTCCCAGACAGCTAACTACGAGCAGTACTTC. Encoded protein: CASSSQTANYEQYF.